Listed below are T cell receptor beta chains from one sample, sequenced in a study of identical twins. In TCRdb, the 5' RACE reads were re-called with MiXCR into one record per CDR3 protein. The data show around 370,000 distinct CDR3 sequences, 9% seen once. The sample comprised naive T cells sorted from blood. These receptors all come from a woman in her forties or fifties in good health. The CDR3 runs from the conserved cysteine through the conserved F or W.

CASSDRDRSTGELFF	TRBJ2-2	TRBV5-1
CSARGGDALLGYTF	TRBJ1-2	TRBV20-1
CASRTGTGNSPLHF	TRBJ1-6	TRBV7-6
CASSLLALGGGGYTF	TRBJ1-2	TRBV27
CASSQGNNEQFF	TRBJ2-1	TRBV11-2
CASSQSGNPNEQFF	TRBJ2-1	TRBV11-1
CASSYETGGIRDTQYF	TRBJ2-3	TRBV6-6
CASSGLGVHEQYF	TRBJ2-7	TRBV5-5
CSVRDYSTGELFF	TRBJ2-2	TRBV29-1
CASSQDNRLAGGPEELFF	TRBJ2-2	TRBV3-1
CASSAPGRSYGNTIYF	TRBJ1-3	TRBV12-3/TRBV12-4
CASRKDRLNSYNEQFF	TRBJ2-1	TRBV6-1
CASSLIIRVGQAHEKLFF	TRBJ1-4	TRBV12-3/TRBV12-4
CAISGTSGSNTGELFF	TRBJ2-2	TRBV10-3
CSARPGLGTHNEQFF	TRBJ2-1	TRBV20-1
CASRMPQYNSPLHF	TRBJ1-6	TRBV27
CASSPRQGDGTQYF	TRBJ2-3	TRBV5-1
CASSSDREGEKLFF	TRBJ1-4	TRBV19
CATSRMQGDEQFF	TRBJ2-1	TRBV15
CATRTGGTGELFF	TRBJ2-2	TRBV10-3
CASSAIRNTEAFF	TRBJ1-1	TRBV11-3
CASSPQTGSYEQYF	TRBJ2-7	TRBV7-2
CASKLAVGYNEQFF	TRBJ2-1	TRBV27
CSAREAPRLAGAYEQYF	TRBJ2-7	TRBV20-1
CASRLEGGALYEQYF	TRBJ2-7	TRBV6-5
CASRPKKGSGLPYNEQFF	TRBJ2-1	TRBV28
CASSIARSSYEQYF	TRBJ2-7	TRBV5-1
CASSLSGQGNYNEQFF	TRBJ2-1	TRBV5-6
CASSPSRNQETQYF	TRBJ2-5	TRBV18
CSVEDDRYEQYF	TRBJ2-7	TRBV29-1
CASRAVRVVYTF	TRBJ1-2	TRBV2
CASSQGREPYNEQFF	TRBJ2-1	TRBV12-3/TRBV12-4
CASSLAAGETQYF	TRBJ2-5	TRBV5-1
CATSDPIQGLPQYF	TRBJ2-3	TRBV24-1
CASSLWVNTEAFF	TRBJ1-1	TRBV5-1
CASSERGIYGYTF	TRBJ1-2	TRBV6-2/TRBV6-3
CASSLGGSRSEQYF	TRBJ2-7	TRBV7-2
CASSIGVSSYEQYF	TRBJ2-7	TRBV19
CASSSRQVQETQYF	TRBJ2-5	TRBV27
CASSPRTYTDTQYF	TRBJ2-3	TRBV19
CASSPPGVYEQYF	TRBJ2-7	TRBV7-2
CASSATSTDTQYF	TRBJ2-3	TRBV11-2
CASSPEDVQENEQFF	TRBJ2-1	TRBV28
CSVQPSLGNTEAFF	TRBJ1-1	TRBV29-1
CASSTGGNEKLFF	TRBJ1-4	TRBV7-2